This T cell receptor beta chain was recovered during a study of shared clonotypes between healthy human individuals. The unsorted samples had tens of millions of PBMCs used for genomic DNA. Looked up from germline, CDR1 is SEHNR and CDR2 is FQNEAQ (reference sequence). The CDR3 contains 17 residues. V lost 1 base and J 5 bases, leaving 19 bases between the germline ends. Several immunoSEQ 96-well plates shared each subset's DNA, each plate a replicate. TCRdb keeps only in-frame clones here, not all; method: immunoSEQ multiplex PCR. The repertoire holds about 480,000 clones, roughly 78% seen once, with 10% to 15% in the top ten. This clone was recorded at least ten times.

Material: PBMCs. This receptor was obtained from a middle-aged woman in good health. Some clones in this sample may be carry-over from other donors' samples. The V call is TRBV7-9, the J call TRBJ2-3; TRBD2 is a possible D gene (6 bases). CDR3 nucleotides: TGTGCCAGCAGCTTAGTAACTAGCTCCACGTTAGTAGATACGCAGTATTTT. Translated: CASSLVTSSTLVDTQYF.